This record concerns one TCR beta chain sequence. The data are from a study of monozygotic twins with inflammatory bowel disease. For each CDR3 protein, TCRdb gives one entry from its re-call of the 5' RACE reads, without DNA. The sample has fewer than 450,000 distinct CDR3 sequences. The V gene's germline CDR1 is WSHSY and CDR2 SAAADI. This CDR3 comprises 14 residues. The clonotype comes from a human donor with ulcerative colitis or Crohn's disease, or a healthy co-twin of an affected twin (not recorded which). The specimen was blood. The rearrangement uses TRBV10-2 and TRBJ2-7; TCRdb designates TRBD2, a call that cannot be tested without DNA. The CDR3 spells CASSDGAGDYEQYF.